This paragraph covers one TCR beta chain sequence. PCR or immunohistochemistry showed mismatch repair deficiency in every enrolled patient. The sample originates from a study of PD-1 blockade in mismatch repair-deficient tumors. The method was immunoSEQ multiplex PCR; TCRdb's version includes in-frame clones alone and lacks a portion of them. The profile shows about 79,000 clones, 65% to 85% of them singletons. The V segment lost 2 bases and the J segment 2 bases; nucleotides outside the gene matches: 4. There are 15 residues in the CDR3. CDR1 and CDR2 from the germline V gene are SGDLS and YYNGEE. The source material was peripheral blood, sampled 44 weeks after starting pembrolizumab. V gene TRBV9 combines with J gene TRBJ2-1, with 7 bases matching TRBD2. The TCR sequence derives from an adult with mismatch repair-deficient cancer. The CDR3 is CASSVGGPTYNEQFF. DNA for the CDR3: TGTGCCAGCAGCGTGGGAGGGCCCACCTACAATGAGCAGTTCTTC.